This T cell receptor beta chain was identified during a study of sequential checkpoint blockade in melanoma. The CDR3 is 16 amino acids. Germline assignment: CDR1 SNHLY and CDR2 FYNNEI. The V segment lost 4 bases and the J segment 5 bases; nucleotides outside the gene matches: 10. The protocol was immunoSEQ multiplex PCR, while the TCRdb copy is restricted to in-frame clones and leaves out a portion. The table has about 20,000 clones, roughly 73% seen once. Indicated treatment: randomized to nivolumab then ipilimumab (arm A) or the reverse (arm B). The sequence derives from a human donor with melanoma. The starting material was CD8+ T cells sorted from blood (inferred from file names), obtained from a patient given nivolumab and ipilimumab in sequence. The J gene is TRBJ2-5, the V gene TRBV2, with 10 bases matching TRBD1. The CDR3 sequence is CASSGPGTGERETQYF. Here the CDR3 DNA reads TGTGCCAGCAGTGGCCCCGGGACAGGGGAGAGGGAGACCCAGTACTTC.